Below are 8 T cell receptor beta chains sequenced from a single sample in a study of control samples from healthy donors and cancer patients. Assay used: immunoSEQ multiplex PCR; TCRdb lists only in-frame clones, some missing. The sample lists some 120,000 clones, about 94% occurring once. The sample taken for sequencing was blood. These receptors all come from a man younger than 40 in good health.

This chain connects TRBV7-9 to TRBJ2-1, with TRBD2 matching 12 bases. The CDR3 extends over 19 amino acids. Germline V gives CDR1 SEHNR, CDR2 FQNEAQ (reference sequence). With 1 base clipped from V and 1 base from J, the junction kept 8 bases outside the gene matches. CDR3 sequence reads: CASSLVGLAGGPSYNEQFF. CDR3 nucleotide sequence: TGTGCCAGCAGCTTAGTCGGGCTAGCGGGGGGGCCGTCCTACAATGAGCAGTTCTTC.

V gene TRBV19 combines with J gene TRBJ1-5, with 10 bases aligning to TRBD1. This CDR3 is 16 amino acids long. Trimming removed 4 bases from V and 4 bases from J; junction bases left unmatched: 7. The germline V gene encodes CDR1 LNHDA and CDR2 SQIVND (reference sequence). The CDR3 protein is CASSSSPGQGNQPQHF. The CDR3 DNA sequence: TGTGCCAGTAGTAGTAGTCCGGGACAGGGGAATCAGCCCCAGCATTTT.

CDR3 region: CASSIRGTSGNTIYF. The CDR3 DNA follows: TGTGCCAGTAGTATTAGGGGCACCTCTGGAAACACCATATATTTT. The gene calls are TRBV19 and TRBJ1-3, with D possibly TRBD1 on 5 matching bases. V lost 3 bases, J lost 0 bases, and 9 bases lay in between. There are 15 residues in the CDR3. Germline assignment: CDR1 LNHDA and CDR2 SQIVND (reference sequence).

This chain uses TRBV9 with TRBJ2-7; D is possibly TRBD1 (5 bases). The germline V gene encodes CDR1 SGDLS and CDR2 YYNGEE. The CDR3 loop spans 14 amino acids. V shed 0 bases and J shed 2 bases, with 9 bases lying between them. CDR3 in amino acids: CASSVGGYAYEQYF. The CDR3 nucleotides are TGTGCCAGCAGCGTAGGGGGCTACGCCTACGAGCAGTACTTC.

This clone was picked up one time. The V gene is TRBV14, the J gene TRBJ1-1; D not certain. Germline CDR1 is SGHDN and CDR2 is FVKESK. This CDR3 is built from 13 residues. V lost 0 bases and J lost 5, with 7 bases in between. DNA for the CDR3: TGTGCCAGCAGCCAAGAGTTACGGACTGAAGCTTTCTTT. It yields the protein CASSQELRTEAFF.

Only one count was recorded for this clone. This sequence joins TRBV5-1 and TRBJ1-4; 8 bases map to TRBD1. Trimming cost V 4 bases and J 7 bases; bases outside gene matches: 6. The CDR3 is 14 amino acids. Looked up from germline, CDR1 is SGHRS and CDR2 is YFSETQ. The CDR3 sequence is CASSQTGVGEKLFF. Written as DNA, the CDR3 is TGCGCCAGCAGCCAGACAGGGGTGGGTGAAAAACTGTTTTTT.

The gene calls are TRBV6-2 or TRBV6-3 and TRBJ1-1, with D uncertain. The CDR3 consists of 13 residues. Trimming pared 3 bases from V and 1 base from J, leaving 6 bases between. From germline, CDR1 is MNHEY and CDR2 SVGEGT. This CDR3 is CASSYVQNTEAFF. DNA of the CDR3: TGTGCCAGCAGTTATGTTCAGAACACTGAAGCTTTCTTT.

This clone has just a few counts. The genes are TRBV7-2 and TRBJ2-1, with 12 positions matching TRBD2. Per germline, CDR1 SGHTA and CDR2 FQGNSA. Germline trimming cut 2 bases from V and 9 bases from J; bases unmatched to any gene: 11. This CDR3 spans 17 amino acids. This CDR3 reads CASSLRASGGVPGEQFF. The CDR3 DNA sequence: TGTGCCAGCAGCTTAAGGGCTAGCGGGGGGGTACCCGGTGAGCAGTTCTTC.